The clone carrying this TCR beta chain has only a few counts. The antigen remains unidentified. The time point was: newly diagnosed GD, antithyroid drugs for less than 3 months. From PBMCs, RNA was extracted and then used to make the TCR library. CDR1 and CDR2 (germline): LNHDA, SQIVND (reference sequence). The CDR3 is made up of 14 amino acids. Trimming removed 4 bases at V and 0 bases at J, with 9 bases between. Arm-PCR of CDR3 regions and iRepertoire HTBI primers were the basis on which TCR beta libraries were built. MiXCR, run by TCRdb on the multiplex PCR reads, gives a single entry per CDR3 protein. The table lists 400,000 to 500,000 distinct CDR3 sequences, 16% of them singletons, with about 25% in the top ten. The sample comes from a study of regulatory T cells in long-lasting Graves disease. Notes on the study in general: Samples came from peripheral blood alone, without thyroid tissue.

These data also featured in a second study, about T cells in Graves' hyperthyroidism and ophthalmopathy. That source reports: TCR CDR3 regions were first amplified by RT-PCR with HTBI primers. Before onset, ophthalmopathy was predicted by the model a median about 6.2 months earlier.

The starting material was peripheral blood mononuclear cells (PBMCs), obtained at new diagnosis, from a patient treated with antithyroid drugs. The sequence was collected from a woman aged 18-29 years with Graves disease. The chain carries TRBV19 and TRBJ1-1; D is uncertain. The CDR3 reads CASSTQRVNTEAFF. The DNA of the CDR3 is TGTGCCAGTAGTACTCAGAGAGTGAACACTGAAGCTTTCTTT.